These 8 T cell receptor beta chains were all obtained from the same sample, sequenced in a study of shared clonotypes between healthy human individuals. Terminally differentiated effector memory CD45RA+ cells were excluded from the naive CD8 cells, which were CD45RO-negative and positively selected for CCR7. Only in-frame clones appear in the TCRdb table, and some are missing; sequencing was by immunoSEQ multiplex PCR. The table shows about 680,000 clones, with about 92% occurring only once. The sample consisted of naive CD8+ T cells sorted from blood. Receptors originate from a man aged 30 to 39 in good health.

The CDR3 protein is CASSPEGANYGYTF. The CDR3 bases are TGTGCCAGCAGCCCCGAGGGAGCTAACTATGGCTACACCTTC. The chain recombines TRBV7-3 with TRBJ1-2; D gene uncertain. Per the germline V gene, CDR1 is SGHTA and CDR2 is FQGTGA. CDR3 length: 14 amino acids. V gave up 5 bases and J gave up 0 bases, with 10 bases separating them.

The CDR3 nucleotides are TGTGCCAGCAGCCCTCCCCCACTAGCGGGAGGACTACTCACAGATACGCAGTATTTT. Translating it yields CASSPPPLAGGLLTDTQYF. This sequence joins TRBV13 and TRBJ2-3; the match to TRBD2 covers 12 bases. The V gene's germline CDR1 is PRHDT and CDR2 FYEKMQ (reference sequence). V lost 5 bases and J lost 2; bases outside the gene matches: 14. CDR3 length: 19 residues.

This clone was recorded only once. The CDR3 reads CASSLSWTEKSYEQYF. The CDR3 coding sequence is TGTGCCAGCAGTTTATCCTGGACAGAAAAATCCTACGAGCAGTACTTC. J is TRBJ2-7 and V is TRBV27; the D gene is possibly TRBD1 (6 bases). Germline V gives CDR1 MNHEY, CDR2 SMNVEV (reference sequence). The V end was cut by 0 bases, the J end by 1 base, with 13 bases between. The CDR3 runs 16 residues.

This clone was recorded only once. This chain uses TRBV11-2 with TRBJ2-7; 14 nucleotides line up with TRBD2. CDR3 length equals 17 residues. With V trimmed by 6 bases and J by 6 bases, 13 bases remained unmatched. The germline V gene encodes CDR1 SGHAT and CDR2 FQNNGV. This CDR3 reads CASSYLSGTSGRSEQYF. The CDR3 DNA reads TGTGCCAGCAGTTACTTATCCGGGACTAGCGGGAGATCCGAGCAGTACTTC.

The rearrangement uses TRBV11-2 and TRBJ1-1; possible D gene TRBD1, 6 bases. This CDR3 region has 13 residues. V shed 4 bases and J shed 8 bases, with 14 bases lying between them. Germline V gene data show CDR1 as SGHAT and CDR2 as FQNNGV. The CDR3 bases are TGTGCCAGCAGCTCCCTATCCGGGGGCGAAGCTTTCTTT. Its translation: CASSSLSGGEAFF.

Turning to this clone: This same CDR3 is encoded by further DNA sequences in the sample. The V gene is TRBV29-1, the J gene TRBJ2-7; no definite D call. The germline V and J ends were trimmed by 2 bases and 3 bases, with 5 bases remaining between them. Per germline, CDR1 SQVTM and CDR2 ANQGSEA. The CDR3 length is 11 residues. CDR3 bases: TGCAGCGTTGAATGGGGCTACGAGCAGTACTTC. Its protein product is CSVEWGYEQYF.

The rearrangement joins TRBV15 to TRBJ1-2, with D possibly TRBD1 on 5 matching bases. V lost 0 bases and J lost 3, with 17 bases in between. This CDR3 region has 17 residues. The germline gives CDR1 LNHNV, CDR2 YYDKDF (reference sequence). The CDR3, as DNA: TGTGCCACCAGCAGAGATAGGGGACGAAGCTCCGACTATGGCTACACCTTC. Amino acid sequence: CATSRDRGRSSDYGYTF.

This chain joins TRBV29-1 and TRBJ2-3, with 9 bases aligning to TRBD2. The CDR3 totals 18 residues. V dropped 6 bases and J dropped 0; count of bases not matched to a gene: 16. CDR1 is SQVTM, CDR2 ANQGSEA, per germline. The CDR3 sequence: CSVKPFRLAGASTDTQYF. DNA of the CDR3: TGCAGCGTCAAACCATTTAGATTAGCGGGAGCTAGCACAGATACGCAGTATTTT.